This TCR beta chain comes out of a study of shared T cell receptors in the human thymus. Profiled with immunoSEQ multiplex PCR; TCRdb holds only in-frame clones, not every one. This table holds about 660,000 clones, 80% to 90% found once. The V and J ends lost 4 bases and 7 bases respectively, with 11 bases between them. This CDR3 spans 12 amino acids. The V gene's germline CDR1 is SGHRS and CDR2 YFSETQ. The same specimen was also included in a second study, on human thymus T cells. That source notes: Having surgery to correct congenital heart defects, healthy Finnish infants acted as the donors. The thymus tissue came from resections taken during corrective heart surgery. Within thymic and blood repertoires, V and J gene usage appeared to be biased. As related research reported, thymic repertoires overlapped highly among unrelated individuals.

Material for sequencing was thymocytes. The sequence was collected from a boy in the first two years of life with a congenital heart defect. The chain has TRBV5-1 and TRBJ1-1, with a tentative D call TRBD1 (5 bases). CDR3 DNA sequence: TGCGCCAGCAGCATCCGACAGAATGAAGCTTTCTTT. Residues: CASSIRQNEAFF.